Detailed here is one TCR beta chain. The entry originates in a study of blood T cell repertoires in COVID-19. CDR3 length equals 17 residues. The germline V gene has CDR1 SEHNR and CDR2 FQNEAQ (reference sequence). Trimming at V came to 4 bases and at J to 3 bases, leaving 8 bases not matched to a gene. Ages ranged from about 18 to 89 years, with residence in about two dozen US areas. Resolution of symptoms, clearance, or two negative PCRs was present in recovered Cohort 3 donors. Produced via immunoSEQ multiplex PCR; TCRdb's table is partial and in-frame only. The table includes hundreds of thousands of clones, more than 80% detected once.

The sequenced material came from PBMCs or T cells enriched from blood (not recorded which). This chain connects TRBV7-9 to TRBJ2-5, with TRBD2 identical over 13 bases. The source is a man aged 18 to 29 who had recovered from COVID-19. The DNA of the CDR3 is TGTGCCAGCAGCTCCCGTCGGACTAGCGGGAGCGAAGAGACCCAGTACTTC. The encoded protein is CASSSRRTSGSEETQYF. Full variable domain (rest looked up from reference TRBV7-9 and TRBJ2-5): DTGVSQNPRHKITKRGQNVTFRCDPISEHNRLYWYRQTLGQGPEFLTYFQNEAQLEKSRLLSDRFSAERPKGSFSTLEIQRTEQGDSAMYLCASSSRRTSGSEETQYFGPGTRLLVL.